The clone carrying this T cell receptor (beta chain) was counted only a few times. Its matching antigen is unknown. These data belong to a study of vaccination effects on CD4 cells after COVID-19. Some clones are missing from TCRdb's copy, which holds only in-frame ones; the method was immunoSEQ multiplex PCR. The data hold approximately 26,000 clones, with approximately 69% observed a single time. Before sequencing, viral peptide pools were used by the ViraFEST assay to expand antigen-specific CD4+ T cells. Culture proceeded for approximately 10 days, and CD4+ T cells were then isolated. The participants, recipients of two vaccine doses, got either BNT162b2 or mRNA-1273. Researchers reported culturing more than 1.5 million PBMC in each well, adding around 10 IU/ml IL-2 and around 9.1 ug/ml peptides. Study-wide results and caveats: Infection-derived and vaccine-derived clones contracted markedly late after vaccination.

In germline, CDR1 is SGHNT, CDR2 YYREEE (reference sequence). Trimming cost V 4 bases and J 6 bases; bases outside gene matches: 9. This CDR3 comprises 15 residues. This specimen was CD4+ T cells from PBMCs cultured with SARS-CoV-2 spike peptides, taken after COVID-19 vaccination. The chain joins TRBV5-4 to TRBJ2-2; 7 nucleotides match TRBD1. The clonotype was recovered from a human donor who received a COVID-19 vaccine. The CDR3 loop is CASSPGTAKAGELFF. DNA of the CDR3: TGTGCCAGCAGCCCCGGGACAGCAAAAGCCGGGGAGCTGTTTTTT.